The 2 T cell receptor beta chains presented below share a single source sample, sequenced in a study of PD-1 blockade in classical Hodgkin lymphoma. The table came from immunoSEQ multiplex PCR; TCRdb's copy has only in-frame clones and leaves some out. Among around 13,000 clones listed, 90% were seen once. Patients all relapsed after autologous stem cell transplantation, and there was variation in brentuximab vedotin exposure. Isolation of CD4+ T cells from thawed PBMCs was performed by magnetic negative selection. The sample consisted of CD4+ T cells from blood, taken at baseline. Receptors originate from a human donor with classical Hodgkin lymphoma.

The chain employs TRBV19 and TRBJ2-5; TRBD1 agrees at 9 bases. V lost 1 base and J lost 5; bases outside the gene matches: 5. Germline CDR1 reads LNHDA; CDR2 reads SQIVND (reference sequence). The CDR3 runs 15 residues. The DNA for the CDR3 is TGTGCCAGTAGTATAGTGGGGACAGGGTCCGAGACCCAGTACTTC. Translation: CASSIVGTGSETQYF.

The J gene is TRBJ1-3, the V gene TRBV11-2, with D unclear. Germline CDR1 SGHAT, CDR2 FQNNGV. This CDR3 comprises 13 residues. Trimming cost V 9 bases and J 2 bases, with 11 bases left between them. CDR3 sequence (DNA): TGTGCCAGTTCGATAGAGGCTGGAAACACCATATATTTT. Translated, it gives CASSIEAGNTIYF.